The source of this TCR beta chain is a study of T cells in Graves' hyperthyroidism and ophthalmopathy. Study at large: Sampling of peripheral blood happened at initial diagnosis, prior to any treatment.

The study defined stable Graves' hyperthyroidism as no ophthalmopathy progression within 18 months. Exclusion of patients followed from uncontrolled infection, other autoimmune disease, pregnancy or lactation. Diagnoses rested on clinical symptoms, serum thyroxine and TRAb, thyroid ultrasound and orbital computed tomography. RNA transcripts were the template for amplifying TCR beta CDR3 regions. During a first-round RT-PCR of the TCR CDR3, the HTBI primer set was used. MiXCR, applied by TCRdb to the multiplex PCR reads, yields one record per CDR3 protein. This table has 300,000 to 400,000 distinct CDR3 sequences, approximately 15% appearing once. The sequenced sample was blood. This TCR came from a woman in her fifties or sixties with Graves' hyperthyroidism.

In DNA form, the CDR3 reads TGTGCCAGCAGCGTAGGATCAGGGTTGGGTGAAAAACTGTTTTTT. It codes for CASSVGSGLGEKLFF. The J gene is TRBJ1-4, the V gene TRBV9; D may be TRBD1 (5 bases). The V gene lost 0 bases and the J gene lost 7 bases, with 13 bases spanning the gap. The CDR3 has 15 amino acids. From germline, CDR1 is SGDLS and CDR2 YYNGEE. The full variable domain, completed using reference TRBV9 and TRBJ1-4, is DSGVTQTPKHLITATGQRVTLRCSPRSGDLSVYWYQQSLDQGLQFLIQYYNGEERAKGNILERFSAQQFPDLHSELNLSSLELGDSALYFCASSVGSGLGEKLFFGSGTQLSVL.